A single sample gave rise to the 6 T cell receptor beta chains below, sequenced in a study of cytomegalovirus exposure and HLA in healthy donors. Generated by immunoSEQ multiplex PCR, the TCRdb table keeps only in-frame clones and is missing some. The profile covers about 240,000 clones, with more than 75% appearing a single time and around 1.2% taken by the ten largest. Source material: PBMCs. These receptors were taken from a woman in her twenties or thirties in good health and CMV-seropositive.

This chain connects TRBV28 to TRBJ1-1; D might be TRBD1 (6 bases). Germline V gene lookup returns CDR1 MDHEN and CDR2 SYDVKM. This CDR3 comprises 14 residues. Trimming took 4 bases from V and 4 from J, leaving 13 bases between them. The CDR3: CASSSPFRGTEAFF. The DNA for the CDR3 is TGTGCCAGCAGTTCCCCCTTCAGGGGCACTGAAGCTTTCTTT.

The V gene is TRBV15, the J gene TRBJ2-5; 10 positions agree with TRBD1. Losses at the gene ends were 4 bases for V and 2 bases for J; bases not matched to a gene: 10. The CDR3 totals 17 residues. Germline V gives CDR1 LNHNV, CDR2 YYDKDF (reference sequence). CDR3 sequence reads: CATSKRRDRGWQETQYF. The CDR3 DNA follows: TGTGCCACCAGCAAACGCCGGGACAGGGGATGGCAAGAGACCCAGTACTTC.

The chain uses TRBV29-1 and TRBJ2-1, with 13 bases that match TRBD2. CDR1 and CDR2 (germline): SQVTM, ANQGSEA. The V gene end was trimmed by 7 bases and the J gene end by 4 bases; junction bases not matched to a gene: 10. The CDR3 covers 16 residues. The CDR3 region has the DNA TGCAGCGCGGAGGGACTAGCGGGGCCAGGATACAATGAGCAGTTCTTC. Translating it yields CSAEGLAGPGYNEQFF.

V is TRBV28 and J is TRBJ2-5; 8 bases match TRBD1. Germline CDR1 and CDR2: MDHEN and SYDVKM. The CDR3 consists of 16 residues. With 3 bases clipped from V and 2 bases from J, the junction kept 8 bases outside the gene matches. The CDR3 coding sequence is TGTGCCAGCAGTTTGACCCTCCGGGACAGGCAAGAGACCCAGTACTTC. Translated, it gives CASSLTLRDRQETQYF.

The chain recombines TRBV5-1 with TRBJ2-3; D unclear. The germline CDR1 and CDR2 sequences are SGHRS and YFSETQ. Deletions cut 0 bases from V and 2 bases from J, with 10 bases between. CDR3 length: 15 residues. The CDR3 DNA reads TGCGCCAGCAGCTTGGCTGCGGTAGACACAGATACGCAGTATTTT. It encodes CASSLAAVDTDTQYF.

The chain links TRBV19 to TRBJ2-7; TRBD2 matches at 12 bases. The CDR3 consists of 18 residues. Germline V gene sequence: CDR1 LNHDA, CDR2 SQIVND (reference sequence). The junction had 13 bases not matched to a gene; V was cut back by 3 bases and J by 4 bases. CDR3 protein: CASSIRLTSGRIMYEQYF. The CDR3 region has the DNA TGTGCCAGTAGTATCCGACTAACTAGCGGGAGGATAATGTACGAGCAGTACTTC. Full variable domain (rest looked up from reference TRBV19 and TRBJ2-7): DGGITQSPKYLFRKEGQNVTLSCEQNLNHDAMYWYRQDPGQGLRLIYYSQIVNDFQKGDIAEGYSVSREKKESFPLTVTSAQKNPTAFYLCASSIRLTSGRIMYEQYFGPGTRLTVT.